This is a list of T cell receptor beta chains from one sample in a study of control samples from healthy donors and cancer patients. Profiled with immunoSEQ multiplex PCR; TCRdb holds only in-frame clones, not every one. Of approximately 50,000 clones in the sample, roughly 92% were seen once. Sequencing input: PBMCs. All receptors derive from a man in his thirties or forties with colorectal cancer. Both conserved end residues are part of each CDR3. Fields, in order: D gene, V gene, J gene, clone size, CDR3 protein, CDR3 DNA. D genes are given only for firm matches. Clone size is given for some rows only: seen once, a few or many times, or a class if the clone is expanded.

.	TRBV4-3	TRBJ2-2	.	CASSQDLYGDKLFF	TGCGCCAGCAGCCAAGATCTTTATGGGGATAAGCTGTTTTTT
.	TRBV27	TRBJ1-1	.	CASSLAPQVLSEAFF	TGTGCCAGCAGTTTGGCCCCCCAGGTCCTTTCTGAAGCTTTCTTT
.	TRBV5-1	TRBJ1-3	.	CASSLSDRGSGNTIYF	TGCGCCAGCAGCTTGTCGGATCGGGGGAGTGGAAACACCATATATTTT
.	TRBV5-1	TRBJ1-1	.	CASSLADLGGTEAFF	TGCGCCAGCAGCTTGGCTGACCTGGGTGGCACTGAAGCTTTCTTT
.	TRBV6-2/TRBV6-3	TRBJ2-1	once	CASSFRFSYNEQFF	TGTGCCAGCAGTTTCCGGTTCTCCTACAATGAGCAGTTCTTC
.	TRBV2	TRBJ2-1	.	CASSPLGTPNNEQFF	TGTGCCAGCAGTCCCCTTGGGACTCCTAACAATGAGCAGTTCTTC
TRBD1	TRBV5-1	TRBJ2-7	.	CASSVTGGTNEQYF	TGCGCCAGCAGCGTAACAGGGGGCACGAACGAGCAGTACTTC
.	TRBV6-4	TRBJ2-2	.	CASSSTGGRTGELFF	TGTGCCAGCAGCTCGACAGGAGGTCGGACCGGGGAGCTGTTTTTT
.	TRBV12-3/TRBV12-4	TRBJ2-7	.	CASSLNRLDEQYF	TGTGCCAGCAGTTTAAACAGGTTGGACGAGCAGTACTTC
TRBD2	TRBV7-6	TRBJ2-3	.	CASSLLAGGTDTQYF	TGTGCCAGCAGCTTACTAGCGGGGGGCACAGATACGCAGTATTTT
.	TRBV4-1	TRBJ1-5	.	CASSQDAADGQPQHF	TGCGCCAGCAGCCAAGATGCGGCAGACGGACAGCCCCAGCATTTT
.	TRBV7-9	TRBJ2-1	.	CASSPPLRGPPSSYNEQFF	TGTGCCAGCAGCCCCCCACTAAGGGGACCTCCGAGCTCCTACAATGAGCAGTTCTTC
TRBD2	TRBV27	TRBJ2-3	.	CASSIRTSGNTDTQYF	TGTGCCAGCAGTATTCGGACTAGCGGAAACACAGATACGCAGTATTTT
.	TRBV2	TRBJ1-5	.	CASTLGGGNQPQHF	TGTGCCAGCACCCTGGGCGGGGGCAATCAGCCCCAGCATTTT
.	TRBV5-4	TRBJ2-5	.	CASSLGGASVGGETQYF	TGTGCCAGCAGCTTGGGGGGAGCTAGCGTAGGTGGAGAGACCCAGTACTTC
TRBD2	TRBV6-1	TRBJ2-3	.	CASSEGLAGGTDTQYF	TGTGCCAGCAGTGAGGGACTAGCGGGGGGAACAGATACGCAGTATTTT
TRBD1	TRBV27	TRBJ1-4	.	CASSPWTGGGAGNEKLFF	TGTGCCAGCAGCCCATGGACAGGAGGGGGGGCAGGTAATGAAAAACTGTTTTTT
.	TRBV11-3	TRBJ2-5	.	CASSRGSQETQYF	TGTGCCAGCAGCCGGGGCTCCCAAGAGACCCAGTACTTC
TRBD1	TRBV6-5	TRBJ1-2	.	CASSKGADYGYTF	TGTGCCAGCAGTAAGGGGGCGGACTATGGCTACACCTTC
TRBD1	TRBV7-2	TRBJ2-4	.	CASSWRGTGTQNIQYF	TGTGCCAGCAGCTGGCGAGGGACAGGGACCCAAAACATTCAGTACTTC
.	TRBV7-9	TRBJ1-2	.	CASSRLMIDDYGYTF	TGTGCCAGCAGTCGACTAATGATCGATGACTATGGCTACACCTTC
.	TRBV6-5	TRBJ2-7	.	CASSYSSGRVGYEQYF	TGTGCCAGCAGTTACTCGAGCGGGCGAGTGGGCTACGAGCAGTACTTC
.	TRBV11-2	TRBJ2-7	.	CASSLVSGEGVASYEQYF	TGTGCCAGCAGCTTAGTGAGTGGAGAAGGGGTTGCGTCCTACGAGCAGTACTTC
.	TRBV4-3	TRBJ1-6	.	CASSHALTRNSPLHF	TGCGCCAGCAGCCACGCTCTCACGAGAAATTCACCCCTCCACTTT
.	TRBV27	TRBJ1-1	.	CASSLVSGWTEAFF	TGTGCCAGCAGTTTAGTCTCTGGGTGGACTGAAGCTTTCTTT
.	TRBV5-1	TRBJ1-1	.	CASSLLQGVNTEAFF	TGCGCCAGCAGCCTTCTACAGGGCGTGAACACTGAAGCTTTCTTT
.	TRBV12-3/TRBV12-4	TRBJ1-2	.	CASSLGQSYGYTF	TGTGCCAGCAGTTTAGGACAGAGCTATGGCTACACCTTC
.	TRBV19	TRBJ1-1	few	CASSPRAQVTEAFF	TGTGCCAGTAGTCCACGAGCCCAGGTCACTGAAGCTTTCTTT
.	TRBV6-5	TRBJ1-2	once	CASTQDRGHVYGYTF	TGTGCCAGCACCCAGGATCGGGGACATGTCTATGGCTACACCTTC
TRBD1	TRBV30	TRBJ1-1	.	CAWFNRGEGEAFF	TGTGCCTGGTTTAACAGGGGAGAGGGTGAAGCTTTCTTT
.	TRBV5-3	TRBJ2-5	.	CARSLVGVEGQETQYF	TGTGCCAGAAGCTTGGTTGGGGTGGAGGGTCAAGAGACCCAGTACTTC
.	TRBV30	TRBJ1-1	.	CAWSPGGENTEAFF	TGTGCCTGGAGCCCCGGTGGAGAGAACACTGAAGCTTTCTTT
.	TRBV7-6	TRBJ1-6	once	CASAAEADNSPLHF	TGTGCCAGCGCCGCCGAGGCGGATAATTCACCCCTCCACTTT
.	TRBV14	TRBJ1-1	.	CASSLSNTEAFF	TGTGCCAGCAGCCTATCGAACACTGAAGCTTTCTTT
.	TRBV19	TRBJ1-1	.	CASSSRRTEAFF	TGTGCCAGTAGTTCCAGAAGGACTGAAGCTTTCTTT
.	TRBV6-2/TRBV6-3	TRBJ1-6	.	CASSYGSGHGTSPLHF	TGTGCCAGCAGTTACGGGTCGGGACACGGGACTTCACCCCTCCACTTT
.	TRBV5-8	TRBJ1-3	.	CASSFTSGNTIYF	TGTGCCAGTAGCTTCACCTCTGGAAACACCATATATTTT
.	TRBV7-9	TRBJ1-3	.	CASSLGQGGNTIYF	TGTGCCAGCAGCTTAGGACAAGGGGGAAACACCATATATTTT
.	TRBV5-1	TRBJ2-3	.	CASSLTTRSTDTQYF	TGCGCCAGCAGCTTGACGACTAGGAGCACAGATACGCAGTATTTT
TRBD1	TRBV5-1	TRBJ1-6	.	CASSSLRQGQDSPLHF	TGCGCCAGCAGCTCCCTTCGACAGGGTCAGGATTCACCCCTCCACTTT
TRBD1	TRBV6-2/TRBV6-3	TRBJ1-2	.	CASSYVVTGGYGYTF	TGTGCCAGCAGTTACGTGGTCACAGGGGGCTATGGCTACACCTTC
.	TRBV19	TRBJ1-1	.	CASSSRPRSEAFF	TGTGCCAGTAGTTCGCGGCCGCGCAGTGAAGCTTTCTTT
TRBD1	TRBV7-9	TRBJ2-1	.	CASSLTGTGIHEQFF	TGTGCCAGCAGCCTCACCGGGACAGGGATCCATGAGCAGTTCTTC
TRBD1	TRBV6-2/TRBV6-3	TRBJ2-5	.	CASSLDRVPPQETQYF	TGTGCCAGCAGTCTCGACAGGGTCCCCCCCCAAGAGACCCAGTACTTC
.	TRBV19	TRBJ1-1	.	CASSIYGLMNTEAFF	TGTGCCAGTAGTATCTATGGTCTGATGAACACTGAAGCTTTCTTT
.	TRBV14	TRBJ1-1	.	CASSQGREYNTEAFF	TGTGCCAGCAGCCAAGGCAGGGAGTACAACACTGAAGCTTTCTTT
.	TRBV6-5	TRBJ1-6	.	CASSYRQEYSPLHF	TGTGCCAGCAGTTACAGGCAGGAGTATTCACCCCTCCACTTT
.	TRBV9	TRBJ2-2	once	CASSVSGAYNTGELFF	TGTGCCAGCAGCGTATCAGGGGCTTATAACACCGGGGAGCTGTTTTTT